This entry lists 8 T cell receptor beta chains sequenced from one sample in a study of T-cell memory formation after mild COVID-19. TCRdb itself ran the 5' RACE reads through MiXCR, one entry per CDR3 protein. The table has 50,000 to 60,000 distinct CDR3 sequences, about 27% seen once. Sequenced: PBMCs or a T cell subset sorted from them (not recorded which). Receptor source: a man aged 18 to 30 who had mild COVID-19 (a few samples of this study predate the infection). Cell type and time point are not known.

The chain has TRBV6-4 and TRBJ2-5; TRBD2 aligns across 8 bases. This CDR3 region has 13 residues. Trimming took 6 bases from V and 1 from J; bases not matched to a gene: 1. Germline CDR1 MRHNA, CDR2 SNTAGT. In DNA form, the CDR3 reads TGTGCCAGCAGAGGACTAGCCCAAGAGACCCAGTACTTC. Protein product: CASRGLAQETQYF.

The rearrangement links TRBV11-2 to TRBJ1-1, with D possibly TRBD1 on 6 matching bases. Trimming took off 3 bases at V and 1 base at J, with 15 bases between the two ends. The germline gives CDR1 SGHAT, CDR2 FQNNGV. CDR3 length equals 16 residues. The CDR3 coding sequence is TGTGCCAGCAGCTTTGCTAACAGGGAACGGAACACTGAAGCTTTCTTT. Translating gives CASSFANRERNTEAFF. Full variable domain (remainder filled in from reference TRBV11-2 and TRBJ1-1): EAGVAQSPRYKIIEKRQSVAFWCNPISGHATLYWYQQILGQGPKLLIQFQNNGVVDDSQLPKDRFSAERLKGVDSTLKIQPAKLEDSAVYLCASSFANRERNTEAFFGQGTRLTVV.

In its sample, this clonotype was seen a few times. The CDR3 DNA reads TGCGCCAGCAGCCAAGTGGGGAGGGCCGAGCAGTACTTC. Amino acids: CASSQVGRAEQYF. This chain joins TRBV4-1 and TRBJ2-7, with 7 bases matching TRBD2. The CDR3 has 13 residues. Germline values: CDR1 MGHRA, CDR2 YSYEKL. V trimming: 1 base; J trimming: 6 bases; junction bases outside the gene matches: 3.

This clonotype turned up a few times. The chain links TRBV5-5 to TRBJ2-1; TRBD2 is a possible D gene (5 bases). CDR1 is SGHKS, CDR2 YYEKEE, per germline (reference sequence). CDR3 length equals 16 residues. V lost 4 bases to trimming and J lost 0 bases, with 14 bases between them. The CDR3 here is CASSVFERSSYNEQFF. The CDR3 DNA reads as TGTGCCAGCAGCGTGTTCGAGCGGTCCTCCTACAATGAGCAGTTCTTC. The variable domain in full, completed from reference TRBV5-5 and TRBJ2-1, reads DAGVTQSPTHLIKTRGQQVTLRCSPISGHKSVSWYQQVLGQGPQFIFQYYEKEERGRGNFPDRFSARQFPNYSSELNVNALLLGDSALYLCASSVFERSSYNEQFFGPGTRLTVL.

V and J are TRBV25-1 and TRBJ2-3; D gene unclear. Trimming shortened V by 4 bases and J by 10 bases, and 15 bases separated the two germline ends. Germline V gene lookup returns CDR1 MGHDK and CDR2 SYGVNS. The CDR3 contains 13 residues. The CDR3 is CASSALEAEPQYF. The DNA of the CDR3 is TGTGCCAGCAGTGCCTTAGAGGCAGAGCCGCAGTATTTT.

The chain employs TRBV9 and TRBJ1-2, with D perhaps TRBD1 (5 bases). Trimming took off 4 bases at V and 6 bases at J, with 16 bases between the two ends. Germline V gene sequence: CDR1 SGDLS, CDR2 YYNGEE. The CDR3 contains 14 residues. CDR3: CASSLAGDYDGYTF. The CDR3 DNA sequence: TGTGCCAGCAGCTTAGCGGGGGATTATGATGGCTACACCTTC. The variable domain in full, completed from reference TRBV9 and TRBJ1-2, reads DSGVTQTPKHLITATGQRVTLRCSPRSGDLSVYWYQQSLDQGLQFLIQYYNGEERAKGNILERFSAQQFPDLHSELNLSSLELGDSALYFCASSLAGDYDGYTFGSGTRLTVV.

This clonotype has more than one count but fewer than ten. The junction differs from germline at one of its ends, possibly a read error. The rearrangement uses TRBV7-9 and TRBJ2-5, with D maybe TRBD2 (6 bases). The germline V gene has CDR1 SEHNR and CDR2 FQNEAQ (reference sequence). This CDR3 is 13 amino acids long. As DNA, the CDR3 is TGTGCCAGCAGCGTAGCGGACCAAGAGACCCAGTACTTC. It translates to CASSVADQETQYF. Full variable domain (rest looked up from reference TRBV7-9 and TRBJ2-5): DTGVSQNPRHKITKRGQNVTFRCDPISEHNRLYWYRQTLGQGPEFLTYFQNEAQLEKSRLLSDRFSAERPKGSFSTLEIQRTEQGDSAMYLCASSVADQETQYFGPGTRLLVL.

This clonotype is deemed medium-sized. The chain employs TRBV4-3 and TRBJ2-3, with a tentative D call TRBD2 (5 bases). Trimming shortened V by 0 bases and J by 6 bases, and 13 bases separated the two germline ends. CDR3 size: 15 residues. Germline assignment: CDR1 LGHNA and CDR2 YSLEER. CDR3 sequence reads: CASSQDNSPGDTQYF. CDR3 nucleotides: TGCGCCAGCAGCCAAGATAACTCGCCGGGGGATACGCAGTATTTT.